This T cell receptor (beta chain) was recovered during a study of T cells in Graves' hyperthyroidism and ophthalmopathy. The CDR3 is made up of 16 amino acids. Germline V CDR1 and CDR2: MNHNS, SASEGT. The V gene end was trimmed by 2 bases and the J gene end by 3 bases; junction bases not matched to a gene: 8. It was RNA transcripts that yielded the amplified TCR beta CDR3 regions. TCR CDR3 underwent first-round RT-PCR with the HTBI primer set. TCRdb itself ran the multiplex PCR reads through MiXCR, one entry per CDR3 protein. The sample contains a few hundred thousand distinct CDR3 sequences, around a sixth of which appear only once.

The receptor was derived from a middle-aged woman with Graves' ophthalmopathy. V usage is TRBV6-1 and J usage is TRBJ1-2, with 8 bases identical to TRBD1. Sequenced sample: blood. CDR3 nucleotide sequence: TGTGCCAGCAGTGAAACGCCCAGGGGGCTGGACTATGGCTACACCTTC. Its protein product is CASSETPRGLDYGYTF.